These T cell receptor beta chains were read from a single sample in a study of shared clonotypes between healthy human individuals. Some clones are missing from TCRdb's copy, which holds only in-frame ones; the method was immunoSEQ multiplex PCR. The sample lists approximately 2.5 million clones, under 95% seen once, with approximately 0.37% in the top ten. Sequencing was done on a sample of naive CD4+ T cells from PBMCs. These receptors were collected from a man younger than 35 in good health. Some clones in this sample may be carry-over from other donors' samples. Each CDR3 is given with its conserved first and last residue. The order of the fields is V gene, D gene, clone size, J gene, CDR3 DNA, CDR3 protein. A D gene is named only where the DNA matches it firmly. Size is omitted from some rows. Given values are once, few, many or a class for expanded clones.

TRBV7-2	-	-	TRBJ2-3	TGTGCCAGCAGCTTGGGGCCCCACACAGATACGCAGTATTTT	CASSLGPHTDTQYF
TRBV7-3	TRBD2	-	TRBJ2-6	TGTGCCAGCAGCTGGACTAGCGGGGTGGTGGGAGGGGCCAACGTCCTGACTTTC	CASSWTSGVVGGANVLTF
TRBV30	TRBD2	-	TRBJ2-7	TGTGCCTGGAGTGTAGGCCTAGCGGTCGGTTACGAGCAGTACTTC	CAWSVGLAVGYEQYF
TRBV4-2	-	-	TRBJ2-6	TGTGCCAGCAGTCCGAGGCTCTCTGGGGCCAACGTCCTGACTTTC	CASSPRLSGANVLTF
TRBV10-3	-	once	TRBJ2-1	TGTGCCATCAGTGACACCGTGAACAATGAGCAGTTCTTC	CAISDTVNNEQFF
TRBV15	-	-	TRBJ2-3	TGTGCCACCAGCAGATCCATGGGACTCGGGGCTGGAGATACGCAGTATTTT	CATSRSMGLGAGDTQYF
TRBV2	-	-	TRBJ1-4	TGTGCCAGCAGCGACAAAGGGAAATCTAATGAAAAACTGTTTTTT	CASSDKGKSNEKLFF
TRBV5-1	-	-	TRBJ1-5	TGCGCCAGCAGCTTGGAACCGAGTCAGTATCAGCCCCAGCATTTT	CASSLEPSQYQPQHF
TRBV5-1	-	-	TRBJ1-5	TGCGCCAGCAGCCGGGACGGACCCAATCAGCCCCAGCATTTT	CASSRDGPNQPQHF
TRBV6-1	TRBD2	-	TRBJ2-7	TGTGCCAGCATTTTGAGGGAGGGCATTCACGAGCAGTACTTC	CASILREGIHEQYF
TRBV9	-	-	TRBJ2-1	TGTGCCAGCAGCGTAGGCGATCGATCCTACAATGAGCAGTTCTTC	CASSVGDRSYNEQFF
TRBV7-2	-	-	TRBJ2-5	TGTGCCAGCAGCTCCCGTCGGGACTCTGGTCAGCAGACCCAGTACTTC	CASSSRRDSGQQTQYF
TRBV5-1	-	-	TRBJ2-7	TGCGCCAGCAGCTTGCCTGGGAAAGGCACTAGCTCCTACGAGCAGTACTTC	CASSLPGKGTSSYEQYF
TRBV2	-	once	TRBJ2-5	TGTGCCAGCAGCTACCTCGTAGGGGAGACCCAGTACTTC	CASSYLVGETQYF
TRBV2	-	-	TRBJ2-5	TGTGCCAGCAGCGTTCAGGCGGGAGAGGCGGGGGCAGTAGGAGAGACCCAGTACTTC	CASSVQAGEAGAVGETQYF
TRBV5-4	TRBD2	-	TRBJ2-2	TGTGCCAGCAGCATGCCGGGACTAGCTGACACCGGGGAGCTGTTTTTT	CASSMPGLADTGELFF
TRBV27	TRBD2	-	TRBJ2-3	TGTGCCAGCACCCCACTCTTGGGGGGGAGCCGCACAGATACGCAGTATTTT	CASTPLLGGSRTDTQYF
TRBV19	TRBD1	-	TRBJ2-1	TGTGCCAGTAGTATAGTTGGGACAGGGATTTACAATGAGCAGTTCTTC	CASSIVGTGIYNEQFF
TRBV2	TRBD1	-	TRBJ1-3	TGTGCCTGGGGACAGAGCTCTGGAAACACCATATATTTT	CAWGQSSGNTIYF
TRBV5-1	TRBD2	-	TRBJ2-1	TGCGCCAGCAGCGGACTAGCGGGGAGCTCCTACAATGAGCAGTTCTTC	CASSGLAGSSYNEQFF
TRBV5-1	-	-	TRBJ2-1	TGCGCCAGCAGTAGCGAACTTTGGAGCAATGAGCAGTTCTTC	CASSSELWSNEQFF
TRBV5-4	-	-	TRBJ2-5	TGTGCCAGCAGCTTGGGGGGGACAACCTTCCAAGAGACCCAGTACTTC	CASSLGGTTFQETQYF
TRBV5-1	-	-	TRBJ2-2	TGCGCCAGCAGCGTCGTACCAGGGGTCGGCACCGGGGAGCTGTTTTTT	CASSVVPGVGTGELFF
TRBV7-9	TRBD2	-	TRBJ2-7	TGTGCCAGCAGCGCCACGGGGGGTCTTGGGGAGCAGTACTTC	CASSATGGLGEQYF
TRBV9	-	-	TRBJ2-5	TGTGCCAGCAGCGTAGGCCCCTCGGGGTTCACCCAGGCAGAGACCCAGTACTTC	CASSVGPSGFTQAETQYF
TRBV29-1	TRBD1	-	TRBJ2-7	TGCAGCGTATGGGACAGGAACTCCTACGAGCAGTACTTC	CSVWDRNSYEQYF
TRBV6-5	-	-	TRBJ1-2	TGTGCCAGCAGTTACTCGATGGTAGGGTTAGGCTACACCTTC	CASSYSMVGLGYTF
TRBV5-4	TRBD2	-	TRBJ2-3	TGTGCCAGCAGCATGGGACTAGCGGGATGGGATACGCAGTATTTT	CASSMGLAGWDTQYF
TRBV6-5	-	-	TRBJ2-3	TGTGCCAGCAGCTGGCACGGAGTAAGCACAGATACGCAGTATTTT	CASSWHGVSTDTQYF
TRBV6-6	TRBD1	-	TRBJ2-2	TGTGCCAGCAGTTGGGACAGGGGATCCACCGGGGAGCTGTTTTTT	CASSWDRGSTGELFF
TRBV19	-	-	TRBJ1-2	TGTGCCAGTAGTATAGATCAGGGCAGGGGCGCAGAAGGCTACACCTTC	CASSIDQGRGAEGYTF
TRBV21-1	-	once	TRBJ1-2	TGTGCCAGCAGTTCACCCACCGGGACAGGGGTTCGAGGCTACACCTTC	CASSSPTGTGVRGYTF
TRBV7-2	-	-	TRBJ2-3	TGTGCCAGCAGCTTGCTTTTCACAGATACGCAGTATTTT	CASSLLFTDTQYF
TRBV15	-	-	TRBJ2-1	TGTGCCACCAGCAAACAACTTCTGGACACGCCGAGTTCCTACAATGAGCAGTTCTTC	CATSKQLLDTPSSYNEQFF
TRBV11-2	-	-	TRBJ1-1	TGTGCCAGCAGCTTAATGTTTTCCGTGAACACTGAAGCTTTCTTT	CASSLMFSVNTEAFF
TRBV30	TRBD1	-	TRBJ1-5	TGTGCCTGGAGTGTAGGGACAGGGAATCAGCCCCAGCATTTT	CAWSVGTGNQPQHF
TRBV6-4	-	once	TRBJ1-5	TGTGCCAGCAGTGAATTGGGGTTACCCCACTATAGCAATCAGCCCCAGCATTTT	CASSELGLPHYSNQPQHF
TRBV6-6	-	-	TRBJ2-2	TGTGCCAGCAGGACCGGCCAGAAGAACACCGGGGAGCTGTTTTTT	CASRTGQKNTGELFF
TRBV7-8	-	-	TRBJ2-1	TGTGCCAGCAGCTTAGGGCGGCTAGTCCTCTACAATGAGCAGTTCTTC	CASSLGRLVLYNEQFF
TRBV7-2	-	-	TRBJ2-7	TGTGCCAGCAGCTTAGTTCGGACAGTCTACGAGCAGTACTTC	CASSLVRTVYEQYF
TRBV19	-	-	TRBJ2-3	TGTGCCAGTAGAGATAGAGCCGCTAGCACAGATACGCAGTATTTT	CASRDRAASTDTQYF
TRBV18	TRBD2	once	TRBJ2-7	TGTGCCAGCTCACCAATACTAGCGGGCTCCTACGAGCAGTACTTC	CASSPILAGSYEQYF
TRBV28	-	-	TRBJ1-1	TGTGCCAGCAGTTTTTTATCGAACACTGAAGCTTTCTTT	CASSFLSNTEAFF
TRBV28	TRBD1	-	TRBJ1-1	TGTGCCAGCAGTTTATTGGGACCCAGGGGGCCGAACACTGAAGCTTTCTTT	CASSLLGPRGPNTEAFF
TRBV5-1	-	few	TRBJ1-1	TGCGCCAGCAGCTTGGTGCCGGGAAACACTGAAGCTTTCTTT	CASSLVPGNTEAFF
TRBV11-2	-	-	TRBJ2-3	TGTGCCAGCACCCACTCGGGAGATACGCAGTATTTT	CASTHSGDTQYF
TRBV5-1	-	-	TRBJ1-1	TGCGCCAGCAACGGAGCGGCCCGGTTGGACACTGAAGCTTTCTTT	CASNGAARLDTEAFF
TRBV5-1	-	-	TRBJ2-2	TGCGCCAGCAGCTTGCTCGTCGGGGCGAACACCGGGGAGCTGTTTTTT	CASSLLVGANTGELFF